This TCR beta chain was found in a study of blood T cell repertoires in COVID-19. The wider study: Sites across the United States, Italy and Spain contributed samples from acute and convalescent COVID-19.

CDR3 size: 12 residues. Germline CDR1 and CDR2: SNHLY and FYNNEI. Deletions cut 2 bases from V and 5 bases from J, with 6 bases between. Assay: immunoSEQ multiplex PCR; the TCRdb copy retains only in-frame clones and omits some. The sample has 300,000 to 450,000 clones, about 90% seen once. Enrolled through a virtual design, the participants were between roughly 18 and 95 years of age and came from about two dozen US areas. Clinical history as reported by participants underpinned cohort assignment. Cohort 3 recovery required two negative PCRs, clearance, or symptom resolution. The sequenced sample consisted of PBMCs or T cells enriched from blood (not recorded which). This rearrangement joins TRBV2 to TRBJ1-1; no firm D call. The receptor was derived from a man aged 30 to 45 who had recovered from COVID-19. CDR3 residues: CASSEWATEAFF. The CDR3 region has the DNA TGTGCCAGCAGTGAATGGGCGACTGAAGCTTTCTTT.